One and the same sample provided the 19 T cell receptor beta chains below, sequenced in a study of blood T cell repertoires in COVID-19. Only in-frame clones appear in the TCRdb table, and some are missing; sequencing was by immunoSEQ multiplex PCR. Among roughly 140,000 clones listed, 85% to 90% were seen once. What was sequenced was peripheral blood. Receptors originate from a woman aged 60-75 years with active COVID-19.

This clone was seen only a few times. The chain links TRBV10-3 to TRBJ2-2; perhaps TRBD2 as D (5 bases). CDR3 size: 17 residues. The germline V gene encodes CDR1 ENHRY and CDR2 SYGVKD. Trimming pared 4 bases from V and 2 bases from J, leaving 17 bases between. The CDR3 region is CAISGGRAGGNTGELFF. The DNA of the CDR3 is TGTGCCATCAGTGGAGGCCGGGCGGGCGGAAACACCGGGGAGCTGTTTTTT.

This chain joins TRBV10-1 and TRBJ1-2, with 7 nucleotides matching TRBD1. Germline CDR1 reads WNHNN; CDR2 reads SYGVQD (reference sequence). This CDR3 region has 13 residues. V lost 5 bases, J lost 8 bases, and 8 bases stayed unmatched. The CDR3 region has the DNA TGCGCCAGCAGTTTGAACAGGGGAGGAGGCTACACCTTC. Translated, it gives CASSLNRGGGYTF.

The chain joins TRBV6-2 or TRBV6-3 to TRBJ2-2; tentative D call: TRBD1 (5 bases). The V end was cut by 2 bases, the J end by 4 bases, with 14 bases between. Germline CDR1 MNHEY, CDR2 SVGEGT. The CDR3 loop spans 16 amino acids. The CDR3 is CASSYVKGRVTGELFF. The CDR3 nucleotides are TGTGCCAGCAGTTACGTTAAGGGGCGAGTCACCGGGGAGCTGTTTTTT.

This clone was seen a few times. Other nucleotide sequences from this sample produce the same CDR3. The CDR3 is CASSPRQETQYF. The CDR3 DNA reads as TGTGCCAGCTCACCGCGGCAAGAGACCCAGTACTTC. The V gene is TRBV18, the J gene TRBJ2-5; the D is unclear. This CDR3 comprises 12 residues. CDR1 is KGHSH, CDR2 LQKENI, per germline. V was pared by 3 bases and J by 2 bases, with 4 bases between.

CDR3 bases: TGTGCCAGCAGCGTTGGGCGCCTAGCAGGCACCGGGGAGCTGTTTTTT. As protein: CASSVGRLAGTGELFF. This chain links TRBV9 with TRBJ2-2, with a possible D match to TRBD2 (5 bases). The V gene lost 2 bases and the J gene lost 4 bases, with 15 bases spanning the gap. Germline loops: CDR1 SGDLS, CDR2 YYNGEE. The CDR3 extends over 16 amino acids.

The rearrangement uses TRBV3-1 (or the pseudogene TRBV3-2) and TRBJ2-7, with a weak D call TRBD2 (6 bases). Germline-derived CDR1 and CDR2 are LGHDT and YNNKEL (reference sequence). Trimming left V 4 bases short and J 6 bases short, with 13 bases between. The CDR3 has 13 residues. This CDR3 is CASSPTTRSEQYF. CDR3 DNA: TGTGCCAGCAGCCCAACGACTAGATCCGAGCAGTACTTC.

The chain is built from TRBV10-3 and TRBJ2-7; TRBD2 is a possible D gene (6 bases). Germline CDR1 ENHRY, CDR2 SYGVKD. CDR3 size: 16 residues. The ends were cut back, 0 bases at V and 0 bases at J, with 12 bases in the middle. CDR3 loop: CAISESGGVASYEQYF. The DNA of the CDR3 is TGTGCCATCAGTGAGTCGGGCGGGGTGGCCTCCTACGAGCAGTACTTC.

In this sample, this clone turned up once. V usage is TRBV7-9 and J usage is TRBJ2-7, with D tentatively TRBD2 (6 bases). The ends were cut back, 4 bases at V and 2 bases at J, with 12 bases in the middle. The CDR3 sequence is 14 residues long. The germline CDR1 and CDR2 sequences are SEHNR and FQNEAQ (reference sequence). The CDR3 DNA reads as TGTGCCAGCAGCTCCGGGACTGGCACCTACGAGCAGTACTTC. This gives the protein CASSSGTGTYEQYF.

This chain connects TRBV5-1 to TRBJ2-3, with 11 bases identical to TRBD2. CDR1 SGHRS and CDR2 YFSETQ come from the germline V gene. This CDR3 region has 16 residues. V lost 4 bases and J lost 7; bases outside the gene matches: 11. The CDR3 here is CASSPGLAASRNTQYF. In DNA, the CDR3 is TGCGCCAGCAGCCCGGGACTAGCGGCCTCCCGGAATACGCAGTATTTT.

The gene calls are TRBV3-1 (or the pseudogene TRBV3-2) and TRBJ2-3, with D uncertain. In germline, CDR1 is LGHDT, CDR2 YNNKEL (reference sequence). V was cut by 0 bases and J by 4 bases, with 2 bases left in between. This CDR3 comprises 12 residues. The CDR3 sequence: CASSQDSDTQYF. The CDR3 DNA reads as TGTGCCAGCAGCCAAGACTCAGATACGCAGTATTTT.

The gene calls are TRBV5-1 and TRBJ1-4; 7 bases agree with TRBD1. The CDR3 runs 13 residues. Germline trimming cut 0 bases from V and 8 bases from J; bases unmatched to any gene: 1. Germline V lookup: CDR1 SGHRS, CDR2 YFSETQ. Here the CDR3 reads CASSLETGEKLFF. The DNA of the CDR3 is TGCGCCAGCAGCTTGGAGACAGGGGAAAAACTGTTTTTT.

CDR3 protein: CASSRGTGGITYEQYF. CDR3 coding DNA: TGTGCCAGCAGTCGGGGGACAGGGGGCATCACCTACGAGCAGTACTTC. The rearrangement joins TRBV7-2 to TRBJ2-7; 12 bases map to TRBD1. CDR1 SGHTA and CDR2 FQGNSA come from the germline V gene. V lost 6 bases, J lost 2 bases, and 8 bases stayed unmatched. This CDR3 comprises 16 residues. The full variable domain, with the rest looked up from reference TRBV7-2 and TRBJ2-7, is GAGVSQSPSNKVTEKGKDVELRCDPISGHTALYWYRQSLGQGLEFLIYFQGNSAPDKSGLPSDRFSAERTGGSVSTLTIQRTQQEDSAVYLCASSRGTGGITYEQYFGPGTRLTVT.

The genes are TRBV19 and TRBJ2-1; TRBD2 matches 9 bases. V gave up 5 bases and J gave up 1 base; unmatched junction bases: 15. Germline assignment: CDR1 LNHDA and CDR2 SQIVND (reference sequence). This CDR3 has 19 residues. The CDR3 is CASSPHQNILAGSYNEQFF. The CDR3 nucleotides read TGTGCCAGTAGTCCCCACCAGAATATTCTAGCGGGATCCTACAATGAGCAGTTCTTC. The variable domain in full, with the rest retrieved from reference TRBV19 and TRBJ2-1, is DGGITQSPKYLFRKEGQNVTLSCEQNLNHDAMYWYRQDPGQGLRLIYYSQIVNDFQKGDIAEGYSVSREKKESFPLTVTSAQKNPTAFYLCASSPHQNILAGSYNEQFFGPGTRLTVL.

CDR3 coding DNA: TGTGCCAGCAGTTACCTACAGGGGGCGCTGGTAACCGGGGAGCTGTTTTTT. Protein product: CASSYLQGALVTGELFF. The chain is built from TRBV6-2 or TRBV6-3 and TRBJ2-2; 9 bases map to TRBD1. V gave up 2 bases and J gave up 5 bases; unmatched junction bases: 9. Germline V gives CDR1 MNHEY, CDR2 SVGEGT. CDR3 size: 17 residues.

This chain joins TRBV4-3 and TRBJ2-3, with TRBD2 matching over 9 bases. Germline CDR1 is LGHNA and CDR2 is YSLEER. V dropped 1 base and J dropped 7; count of bases not matched to a gene: 6. This CDR3 is built from 15 residues. The CDR3 reads CASSQGVAGANTQYF. In DNA, the CDR3 is TGCGCCAGCAGCCAAGGAGTAGCGGGAGCAAATACGCAGTATTTT.

This sequence joins TRBV28 and TRBJ1-1, with 7 bases matching TRBD1. Germline loops: CDR1 MDHEN, CDR2 SYDVKM. J gave up 7 bases and V 2 bases, and 16 bases lay outside the gene matches. The CDR3 contains 17 residues. The CDR3 DNA sequence: TGTGCCAGCAGTTTAGGCCCCCTCAGCAGGGGGAGATATGAAGCTTTCTTT. As protein: CASSLGPLSRGRYEAFF.

The chain carries TRBV5-8 and TRBJ2-5; 11 nucleotides match TRBD2. This CDR3 has 17 residues. After removal of 0 bases from V and 2 bases from J, the junction contained 6 bases not matched to a gene. Germline lookup yields CDR1 SGHTS and CDR2 YDEGEE. The CDR3 here is CASSLARLAGTQETQYF. The DNA for the CDR3 is TGTGCCAGCAGCTTGGCCCGACTAGCGGGAACGCAAGAGACCCAGTACTTC.

This chain uses TRBV4-3 with TRBJ1-4; D not certain. CDR1 is LGHNA and CDR2 is YSLEER in the germline V gene. Trimming pared 3 bases from V and 0 bases from J, leaving 14 bases between. The CDR3 is made up of 17 amino acids. Written as DNA, the CDR3 is TGCGCCAGCAGCCAGGGTAGCCGGGGTGCAACTAATGAAAAACTGTTTTTT. Protein: CASSQGSRGATNEKLFF.

The V and J genes are TRBV7-8 and TRBJ1-2; maybe TRBD1 (5 bases). Germline lookup yields CDR1 SGHVS and CDR2 FQNEAQ. This CDR3 region has 15 residues. Trimming took off 1 base at V and 4 bases at J, with 13 bases between the two ends. CDR3 sequence (DNA): TGTGCCAGCAGCTTAGTAGGACATGGGATCTATGGCTACACCTTC. This gives the protein CASSLVGHGIYGYTF. The whole variable domain, filled in from reference TRBV7-8 and TRBJ1-2, reads GAGVSQSPRYKVAKRGQDVALRCDPISGHVSLFWYQQALGQGPEFLTYFQNEAQLDKSGLPSDRFFAERPEGSVSTLKIQRTQQEDSAVYLCASSLVGHGIYGYTFGSGTRLTVV.